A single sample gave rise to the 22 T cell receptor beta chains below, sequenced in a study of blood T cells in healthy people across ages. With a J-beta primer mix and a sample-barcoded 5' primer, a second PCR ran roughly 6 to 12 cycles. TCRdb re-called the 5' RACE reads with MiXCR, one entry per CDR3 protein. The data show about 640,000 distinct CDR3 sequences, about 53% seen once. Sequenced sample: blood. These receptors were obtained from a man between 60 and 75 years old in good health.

The DNA for the CDR3 is TGCAGTGCCGTCGAGGGCCTCTCTGGGGCCAACGTCCTGACTTTC. This sequence encodes CSAVEGLSGANVLTF. The chain uses TRBV20-1 and TRBJ2-6; weak D call: TRBD2 (5 bases). The CDR3 sequence is 15 residues long. Germline values: CDR1 DFQATT, CDR2 SNEGSKA (reference sequence). Trimming pared 6 bases from V and 0 bases from J, leaving 12 bases between.

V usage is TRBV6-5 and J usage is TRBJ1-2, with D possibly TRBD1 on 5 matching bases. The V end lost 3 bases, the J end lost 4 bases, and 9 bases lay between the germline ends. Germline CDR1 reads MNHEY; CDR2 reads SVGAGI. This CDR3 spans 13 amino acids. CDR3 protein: CASSYEGTYGYTF. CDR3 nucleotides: TGTGCCAGCAGTTATGAGGGGACCTATGGCTACACCTTC.

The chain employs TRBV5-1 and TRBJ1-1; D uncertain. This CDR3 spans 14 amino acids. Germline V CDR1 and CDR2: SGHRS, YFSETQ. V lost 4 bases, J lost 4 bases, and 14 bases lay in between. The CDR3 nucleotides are TGCGCCAGCAGCACCCCCTCGACGGCCACTGAAGCTTTCTTT. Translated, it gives CASSTPSTATEAFF.

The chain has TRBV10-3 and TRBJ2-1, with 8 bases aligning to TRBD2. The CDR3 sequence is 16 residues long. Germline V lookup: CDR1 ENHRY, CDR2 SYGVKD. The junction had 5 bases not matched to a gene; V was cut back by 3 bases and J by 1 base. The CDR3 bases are TGTGCCATCAGTGATCTAGCGGGTCCTTCCTACAATGAGCAGTTCTTC. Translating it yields CAISDLAGPSYNEQFF.

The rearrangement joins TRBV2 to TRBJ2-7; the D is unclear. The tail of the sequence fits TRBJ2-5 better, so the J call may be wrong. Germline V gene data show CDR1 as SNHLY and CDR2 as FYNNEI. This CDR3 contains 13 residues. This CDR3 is CASSEDGRETQYF. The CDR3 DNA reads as TGTGCCAGCAGTGAGGACGGGCGGGAGACCCAGTACTTC.

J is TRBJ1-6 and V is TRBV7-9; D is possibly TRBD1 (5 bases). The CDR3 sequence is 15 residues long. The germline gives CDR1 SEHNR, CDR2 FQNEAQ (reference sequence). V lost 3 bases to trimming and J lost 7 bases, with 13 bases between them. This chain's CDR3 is CASSFATGTNSPLHF. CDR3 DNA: TGTGCCAGCAGCTTCGCTACAGGCACAAATTCACCCCTCCACTTT.

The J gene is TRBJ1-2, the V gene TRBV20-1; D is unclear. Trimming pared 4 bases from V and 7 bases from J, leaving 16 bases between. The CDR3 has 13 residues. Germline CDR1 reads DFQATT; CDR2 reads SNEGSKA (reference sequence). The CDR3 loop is CSATPTSGGGYTF. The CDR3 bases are TGCAGTGCTACCCCGACGAGCGGTGGTGGCTACACCTTC.

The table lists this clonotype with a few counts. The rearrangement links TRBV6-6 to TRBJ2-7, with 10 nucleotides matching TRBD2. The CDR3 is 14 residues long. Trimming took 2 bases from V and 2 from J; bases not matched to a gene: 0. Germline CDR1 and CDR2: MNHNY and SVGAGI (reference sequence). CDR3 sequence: CASSYGLAAYEQYF. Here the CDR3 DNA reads TGTGCCAGCAGTTACGGACTAGCGGCCTACGAGCAGTACTTC.

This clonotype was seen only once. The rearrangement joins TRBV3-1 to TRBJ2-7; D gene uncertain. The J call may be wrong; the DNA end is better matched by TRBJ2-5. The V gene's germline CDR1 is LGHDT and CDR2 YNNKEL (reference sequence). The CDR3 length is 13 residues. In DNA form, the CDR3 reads TGTGCCAGCAGCCAAGAACTATTGGAGACCCAGTACTTC. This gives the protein CASSQELLETQYF.

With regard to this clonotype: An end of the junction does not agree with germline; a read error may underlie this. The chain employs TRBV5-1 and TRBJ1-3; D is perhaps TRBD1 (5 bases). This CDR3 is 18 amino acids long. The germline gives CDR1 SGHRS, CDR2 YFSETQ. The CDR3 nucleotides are TGCGCTAGCAGCATGATTCCAGGGACCTCCCTCTCTGGAAACACCATATATTTT. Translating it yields CASSMIPGTSLSGNTIYF.

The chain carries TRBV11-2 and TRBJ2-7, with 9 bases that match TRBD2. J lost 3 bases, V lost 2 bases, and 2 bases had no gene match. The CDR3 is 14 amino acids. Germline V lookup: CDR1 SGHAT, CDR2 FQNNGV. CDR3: CASSLISGGYEQYF. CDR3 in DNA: TGTGCCAGCAGCTTAATTAGCGGGGGCTACGAGCAGTACTTC.

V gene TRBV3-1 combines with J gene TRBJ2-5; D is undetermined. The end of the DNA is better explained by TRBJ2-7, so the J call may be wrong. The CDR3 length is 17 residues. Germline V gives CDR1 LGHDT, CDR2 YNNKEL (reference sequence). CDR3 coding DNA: TGTGCCAGCAGCCAAGATAGGGCCCGAGCTAGGGTGGGCGAGCAGTACTTC. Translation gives CASSQDRARARVGEQYF.

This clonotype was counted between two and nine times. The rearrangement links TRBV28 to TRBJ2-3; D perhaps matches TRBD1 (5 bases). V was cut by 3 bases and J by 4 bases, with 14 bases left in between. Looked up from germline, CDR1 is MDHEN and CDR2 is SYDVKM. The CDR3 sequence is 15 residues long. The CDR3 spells CASSFLQGTADTQYF. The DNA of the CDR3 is TGTGCCAGCAGTTTCCTCCAGGGAACGGCAGATACGCAGTATTTT.

The CDR3 DNA is TGTGCCAGCAGCTTCGGACGCGGCGCTTCCTCCTACGAGCAGTACTTC. It codes for CASSFGRGASSYEQYF. J is TRBJ2-7 and V is TRBV13; D is undetermined. The ends were cut back, 3 bases at V and 0 bases at J, with 15 bases in the middle. This CDR3 has 16 residues. CDR1 and CDR2 (germline): PRHDT, FYEKMQ (reference sequence).

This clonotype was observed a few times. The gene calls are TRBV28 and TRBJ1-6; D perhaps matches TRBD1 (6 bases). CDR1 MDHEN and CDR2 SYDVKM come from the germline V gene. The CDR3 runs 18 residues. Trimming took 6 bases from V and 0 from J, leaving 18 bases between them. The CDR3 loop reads CASSPLGGQSSYNSPLHF. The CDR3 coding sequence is TGTGCCAGCAGCCCCCTCGGGGGGCAGAGCTCCTATAATTCACCCCTCCACTTT.

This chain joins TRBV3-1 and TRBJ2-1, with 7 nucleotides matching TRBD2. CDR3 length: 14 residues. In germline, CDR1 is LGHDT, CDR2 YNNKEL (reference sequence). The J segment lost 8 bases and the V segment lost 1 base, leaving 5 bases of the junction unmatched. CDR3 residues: CASSQGTSSDEQFF. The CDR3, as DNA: TGTGCCAGCAGCCAAGGGACTAGTAGCGATGAGCAGTTCTTC.

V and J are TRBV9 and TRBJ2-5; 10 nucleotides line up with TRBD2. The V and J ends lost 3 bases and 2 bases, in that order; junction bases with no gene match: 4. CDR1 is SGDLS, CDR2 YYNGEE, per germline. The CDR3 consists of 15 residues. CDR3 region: CASSGTSGLQETQYF. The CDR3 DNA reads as TGTGCCAGCAGCGGGACTAGCGGACTTCAAGAGACCCAGTACTTC.

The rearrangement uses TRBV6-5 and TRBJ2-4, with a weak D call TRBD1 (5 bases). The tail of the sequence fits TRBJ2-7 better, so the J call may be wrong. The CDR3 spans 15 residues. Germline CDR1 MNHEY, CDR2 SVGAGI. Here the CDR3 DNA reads TGTGCCAGCACCTTTCTTGGAAGGGGATCGCACGAGCAGTACTTC. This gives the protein CASTFLGRGSHEQYF.

The CDR3 DNA reads as TGTGCCAGCAGCGTAGGTCCTGAGTCCTACGAGCAGTACTTC. Encoded protein: CASSVGPESYEQYF. This sequence joins TRBV9 and TRBJ2-4; D ambiguous. The J call is in doubt because the DNA end fits TRBJ2-7 better. There are 14 residues in the CDR3. Germline lookup yields CDR1 SGDLS and CDR2 YYNGEE.

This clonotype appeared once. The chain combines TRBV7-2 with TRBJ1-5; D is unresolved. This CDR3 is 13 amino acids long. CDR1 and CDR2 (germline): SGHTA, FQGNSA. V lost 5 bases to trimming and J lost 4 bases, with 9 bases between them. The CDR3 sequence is CASSPGWNQPQHF. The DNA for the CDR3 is TGTGCCAGCAGCCCCGGGTGGAATCAGCCCCAGCATTTT.

CDR3 amino acids: CASSPDRGPYNEQFF. The CDR3 coding sequence is TGTGCCAGCAGCCCGGACAGGGGCCCTTACAATGAGCAGTTCTTC. The genes are TRBV7-2 and TRBJ2-1; 9 bases line up with TRBD1. CDR1 and CDR2 (germline): SGHTA, FQGNSA. The CDR3 is made up of 15 amino acids. Trimming removed 5 bases from V and 4 bases from J; junction bases left unmatched: 6.

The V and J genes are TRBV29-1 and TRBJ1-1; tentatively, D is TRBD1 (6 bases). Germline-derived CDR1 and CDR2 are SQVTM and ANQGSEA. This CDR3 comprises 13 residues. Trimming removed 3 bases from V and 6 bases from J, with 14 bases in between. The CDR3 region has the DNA TGCAGCGTTGAGCCAGGGGTATATCCTGAAGCTTTCTTT. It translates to CSVEPGVYPEAFF. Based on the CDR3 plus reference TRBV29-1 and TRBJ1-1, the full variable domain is SAVISQKPSRDICQRGTSLTIQCQVDSQVTMMFWYRQQPGQSLTLIATANQGSEATYESGFVIDKFPISRPNLTFSTLTVSNMSPEDSSIYLCSVEPGVYPEAFFGQGTRLTVV.